These T cell receptor beta chains were read from a single sample in a study of patients and donors after allogeneic stem cell transplantation. TCRdb analysed the RT-PCR reads with MiXCR anew, one entry per CDR3 protein. The sample lists 7,500 or so distinct CDR3 sequences; approximately 10% were seen once. The specimen sequenced was blood, either unsorted or a sorted T cell fraction (not recorded which). These receptors were taken from a human donor who was either an allogeneic HSCT recipient or a stem cell or donor lymphocyte infusion donor (not recorded which). It is not recorded whose cells these are; they may come from a transplant donor. CDR3s include the opening cysteine and the closing phenylalanine or tryptophan. A D gene is named only where the DNA matches it firmly. Rows may omit the clone size; those that give it use once, few, many or a size class.

clone_size j_call v_call d_call cdr3_aa cdr3_nt
. TRBJ2-2 TRBV2 TRBD1 CASSERGQAGELFF TGTGCCAGCAGTGAAAGAGGACAGGCCGGGGAGCTGTTTTTT
few TRBJ2-7 TRBV6-6 . CASSLGPSTYEQYF TGTGCCAGCAGTCTCGGACCGAGCACCTACGAGCAGTACTTC
. TRBJ2-1 TRBV25-1 TRBD1 CASSPVGTGSYNEQFF TGTGCCAGCAGCCCAGTTGGGACAGGGTCCTACAATGAGCAGTTCTTC
many TRBJ2-7 TRBV5-1 TRBD2 CASSLIGGSSYEQYF TGCGCCAGCAGCTTGATCGGGGGGTCTTCCTACGAGCAGTACTTC
. TRBJ2-2 TRBV20-1 TRBD1 CSAQGQGHGELFF TGCAGTGCCCAGGGACAGGGCCACGGGGAGCTGTTTTTT
few TRBJ1-2 TRBV7-9 TRBD1 CASHPEGRGYGYTF TGTGCCAGTCACCCGGAGGGCAGGGGGTATGGCTACACCTTC
many TRBJ1-2 TRBV20-1 TRBD1 CSAPDRAANYGYTF TGCAGTGCTCCGGACAGGGCTGCTAACTATGGCTACACCTTC
. TRBJ1-1 TRBV3-1 . CASSQQGLLTEAFF TGTGCCAGCAGCCAACAGGGTCTACTCACTGAAGCTTTCTTT
few TRBJ1-6 TRBV6-5 . CASSLRPGTQRGSVSYNSPLHF TGTGCCAGCAGTCTTAGACCCGGGACCCAGAGAGGGTCCGTCTCCTATAATTCACCCCTCCACTTT
. TRBJ1-5 TRBV15 . CATSSTSQDQPQHF TGTGCCACCAGCTCAACGTCCCAGGATCAGCCCCAGCATTTT
many TRBJ2-3 TRBV11-2 . CASSLATLEDTQYF TGTGCCAGCAGCTTAGCCACCCTCGAGGATACGCAGTATTTT
large TRBJ1-1 TRBV5-6 . CASSPSSGTEAFF TGTGCCAGCAGTCCTTCTAGCGGCACTGAAGCTTTCTTT
. TRBJ2-7 TRBV29-1 . CSAVTGPRSTYEQYF TGCAGCGCCGTGACAGGCCCTCGGTCTACCTACGAGCAGTACTTC
many TRBJ2-2 TRBV9 . CASSIEAGPGTGELFF TGTGCCAGCAGCATCGAGGCAGGACCAGGGACCGGGGAGCTGTTTTTT
few TRBJ2-1 TRBV18 . CASSGPQGHPYNEQFF TGTGCCAGCTCAGGACCCCAGGGTCACCCCTACAATGAGCAGTTCTTC
. TRBJ2-7 TRBV12-3/TRBV12-4 . CASSLVFGSEQYF TGTGCCAGCAGTTTAGTATTTGGGAGCGAGCAGTACTTC
medium-sized TRBJ2-7 TRBV7-8 . CASTLGPSYEQYF TGTGCCAGCACCCTGGGCCCCTCCTACGAGCAGTACTTC
few TRBJ2-3 TRBV3-1 TRBD2 CASSQGLGWADTQYF TGTGCCAGCAGCCAGGGACTAGGTTGGGCAGATACGCAGTATTTT
few TRBJ2-1 TRBV6-2/TRBV6-3 . CASSYPRDEQFF TGTGCCAGCAGTTACCCCCGGGATGAGCAGTTCTTC
many TRBJ1-2 TRBV5-1 . CASSLGRTTYGYTF TGCGCCAGCAGCTTGGGCAGGACGACCTATGGCTACACCTTC
. TRBJ2-1 TRBV4-3 TRBD2 CASSQALAGGFNEQFF TGCGCCAGCAGCCAAGCTCTAGCGGGGGGCTTCAATGAGCAGTTCTTC
few TRBJ1-2 TRBV6-5 TRBD1 CASSPGQGNYGYTF TGTGCCAGCAGTCCTGGACAGGGCAATTATGGCTACACCTTC
. TRBJ2-2 TRBV3-1 . CASQATGELFF TGTGCCAGCCAGGCGACCGGGGAGCTGTTTTTT
few TRBJ1-2 TRBV20-1 . CSALVRGSNYGYTF TGCAGTGCCCTAGTCCGGGGGTCTAACTATGGCTACACCTTC
many TRBJ1-1 TRBV6-2/TRBV6-3 TRBD1 CASSPGDRVNTEAFF TGTGCCAGCAGCCCCGGAGACAGGGTGAACACTGAAGCTTTCTTT
many TRBJ2-3 TRBV9 TRBD2 CASSVLAGVDTQYF TGTGCCAGCAGCGTACTAGCGGGGGTGGATACGCAGTATTTT
many TRBJ1-1 TRBV30 TRBD1 CAWIRQGALNTEAFF TGTGCCTGGATCCGCCAGGGGGCCCTGAACACTGAAGCTTTCTTT
medium-sized TRBJ1-1 TRBV5-1 . CASSLFGLNTEAFF TGCGCCAGCAGCTTGTTTGGATTGAACACTGAAGCTTTCTTT
. TRBJ1-2 TRBV30 . CAWSVSEGYTF TGTGCCTGGAGTGTATCGGAGGGCTACACCTTC
. TRBJ1-6 TRBV11-3 TRBD1 CASSLGRDRVNSPLHF TGTGCCAGCAGCTTAGGCCGGGACAGGGTTAATTCACCCCTCCACTTT
few TRBJ2-3 TRBV3-1 TRBD2 CASSRQAGWEIDTQYF TGTGCCAGCAGCCGCCAAGCGGGGTGGGAGATAGATACGCAGTATTTT
few TRBJ1-2 TRBV15 . CATSESTDYGYTF TGTGCCACCAGCGAGTCTACAGACTATGGCTACACCTTC
. TRBJ2-3 TRBV20-1 TRBD2 CSARSPGLAPDTQYF TGCAGTGCCCGATCACCGGGACTAGCGCCAGATACGCAGTATTTT
many TRBJ1-1 TRBV12-3/TRBV12-4 TRBD1 CASSRGQGTEAFF TGTGCCAGCAGCCGCGGACAGGGGACTGAAGCTTTCTTT
many TRBJ1-4 TRBV27 TRBD1 CASLPHRGGNEKLFF TGTGCCAGCCTACCTCACAGGGGCGGTAATGAAAAACTGTTTTTT
few TRBJ2-1 TRBV7-6 TRBD2 CASSLEVLAGGYNEQFF TGTGCCAGCAGCTTAGAGGTCCTAGCGGGGGGCTACAATGAGCAGTTCTTC
. TRBJ1-1 TRBV12-3/TRBV12-4 . CASMEGGNTEAFF TGTGCCAGCATGGAGGGAGGCAACACTGAAGCTTTCTTT
many TRBJ2-3 TRBV3-1 TRBD2 CASSQRTSGTDTQYF TGTGCCAGCAGCCAGCGGACTAGTGGCACAGATACGCAGTATTTT